Sequencing of this T cell receptor beta chain was carried out in a study of T cell responses to AZD1222 COVID-19 vaccine (dated by TCRdb to the early 2020s). About the full investigation: AZD1222 recipients with second doses at about 4 weeks or about 12 weeks were pooled, because spike-specific TCR depth and breadth did not differ between schedules. A total of 230 to 250 trial participants underwent TCR sequencing, of whom 207 received two doses of AZD1222 and some 26 received two doses of the MenACWY control vaccine. Trial participants were enrolled into age subgroups of 18-55, 56-69 and 70-plus years, which contained approximately 150, 30 and 60 TCR-sequenced participants, respectively. Overall study outcomes, separate from this receptor: Conclusions about previously exposed vaccinees are limited because only five to seven AZD1222 recipients were SARS-CoV-2 seropositive at baseline. The 56-69-year group was small, and its depth increase did not reach significance, likely because of low power. Epitopes outside the regions mutated in the B.1.351 and B.1.1.7 variants were reportedly recognized by nearly half of the unique spike-specific TCRs. CD4 TCRs associated with the vaccine covered the entire spike protein, and the dominant responses were in regions 160-218 and 743-854. Because no day 14 peak-response samples were available, the repertoires could be characterized only after the peak T cell response. After two AZD1222 doses, spike-specific TCR breadth and depth were significantly higher than at day 0 and than in MenACWY recipients. Participants were mostly white British, with more females than males. The authors suggested clonal diversity may have been underestimated.

Of note for this clone: Its antigen is not yet known. Base qualities are not recorded, but no much larger clone differs from it by a single base.

The CDR3 regions of human TCRbeta chains were analyzed by immunosequencing. Processing in the source paper ran as follows. Repertoire TCRs were matched against a reference library of SARS-CoV-2-specific TCRs generated with the MIRA antigen-specificity platform. Breadth was defined as the fraction of unique TCRs that were SARS-CoV-2-associated, and depth was defined as the fraction of total T cells that were SARS-CoV-2-associated. Using the MIRA data, each spike-specific TCR was assigned both to the spike region to which the TCR was reactive and to a CD4 or CD8 class. Log10-transformed breadth and depth values were compared by one-way ANOVA with Sidak's multiple comparisons tests. In its TCRdb copy, this immuneACCESS table keeps in-frame sequences only and misses some clones. Where compared with another copy, unresolved V genes explain less than half of these, and the others have no known cause. That table is the source of V, J and clone size, and D and trimming were worked out from the DNA. Within this sample are 150,000 to 200,000 clones, with 85% to 95% of them counted one time only. The top ten constitute roughly 2.3% of the sample.

This sample's time point label indicates: baseline before first vaccination. Vaccinee samples were obtained from the UK trials COV001 and COV002, which included a single-blind randomized controlled phase 2/3 trial of AZD1222 (ChAdOx1 nCoV-19) in healthy adults. For TCRbeta chain sequencing, PBMC samples were collected from trial participants at day 0 and at day 28 after the second dose. The sequenced sample was peripheral blood, obtained on day 0 of AZD1222 vaccination. The sequence came from an adult in good health.

CDR3 reads: CASSAGTVNTGELFF. The sequenced DNA is TGTGCCAGCAGCGCCGGGACAGTAAACACCGGGGAGCTGTTTTTT. Recombination joined TRBV6-5 with TRBJ2-2, and 7 junction bases match TRBD1. The CDR3 starts with the cysteine, ends with the phenylalanine, and has 15 residues. Only the CDR3 region is kept as DNA, spanning 45 bases read in frame from base 1. V and J are trimmed by 6 bases and 2 bases, and the gene matches miss 6 bases of the junction. The germline V gene sets CDR1 to MNHEY and CDR2 to SVGAGI.